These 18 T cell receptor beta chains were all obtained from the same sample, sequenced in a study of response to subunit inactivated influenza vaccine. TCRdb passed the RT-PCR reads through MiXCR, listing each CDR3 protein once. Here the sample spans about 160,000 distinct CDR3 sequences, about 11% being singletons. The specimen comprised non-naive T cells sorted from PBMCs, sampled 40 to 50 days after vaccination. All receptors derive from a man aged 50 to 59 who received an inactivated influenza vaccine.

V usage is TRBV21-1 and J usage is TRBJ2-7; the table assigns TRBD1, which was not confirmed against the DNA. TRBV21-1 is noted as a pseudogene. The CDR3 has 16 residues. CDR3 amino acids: CASSKAPGQGAYEQYF. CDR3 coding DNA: TGTGCCAGCAGCAAAGCCCCTGGACAGGGGGCCTACGAGCAGTACTTC.

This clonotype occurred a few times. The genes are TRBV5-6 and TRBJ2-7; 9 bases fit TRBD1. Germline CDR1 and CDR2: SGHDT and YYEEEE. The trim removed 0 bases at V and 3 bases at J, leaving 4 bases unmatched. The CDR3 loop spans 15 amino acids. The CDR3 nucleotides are TGTGCCAGCAGCTTGGATTTGGGACAGGGCTACGAGCAGTACTTC. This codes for CASSLDLGQGYEQYF.

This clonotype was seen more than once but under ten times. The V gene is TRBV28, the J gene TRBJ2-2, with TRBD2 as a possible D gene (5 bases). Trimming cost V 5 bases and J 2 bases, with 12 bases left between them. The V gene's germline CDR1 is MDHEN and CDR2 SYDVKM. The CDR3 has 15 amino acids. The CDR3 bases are TGTGCCAGCAGTCCCCTAGAGGGAAACACCGGGGAGCTGTTTTTT. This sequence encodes CASSPLEGNTGELFF. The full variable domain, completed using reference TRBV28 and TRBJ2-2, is DVKVTQSSRYLVKRTGEKVFLECVQDMDHENMFWYRQDPGLGLRLIYFSYDVKMKEKGDIPEGYSVSREKKERFSLILESASTNQTSMYLCASSPLEGNTGELFFGEGSRLTVL.

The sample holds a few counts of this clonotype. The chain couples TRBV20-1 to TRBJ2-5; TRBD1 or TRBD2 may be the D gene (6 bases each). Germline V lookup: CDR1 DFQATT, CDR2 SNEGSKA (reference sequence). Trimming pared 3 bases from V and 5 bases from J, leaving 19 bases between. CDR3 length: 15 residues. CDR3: CSASSRRGAVETQYF. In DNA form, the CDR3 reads TGCAGTGCTAGTTCGAGGAGGGGGGCAGTGGAGACCCAGTACTTC.

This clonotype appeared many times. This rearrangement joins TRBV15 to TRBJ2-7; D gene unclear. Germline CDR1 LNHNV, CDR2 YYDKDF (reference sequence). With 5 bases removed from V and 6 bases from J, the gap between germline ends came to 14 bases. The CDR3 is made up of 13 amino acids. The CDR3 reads CATSWGPDVEQYF. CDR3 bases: TGTGCCACCAGCTGGGGTCCGGATGTCGAGCAGTACTTC.

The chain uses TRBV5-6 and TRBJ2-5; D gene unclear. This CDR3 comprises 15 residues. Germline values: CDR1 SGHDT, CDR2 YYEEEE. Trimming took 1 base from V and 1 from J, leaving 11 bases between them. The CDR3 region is CASSLTDFSQETQYF. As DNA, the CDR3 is TGTGCCAGCAGCTTGACAGACTTTAGCCAAGAGACCCAGTACTTC.

CDR3 amino acids: CSGHRDRGTEAFF. The DNA of the CDR3 is TGCAGCGGCCACCGGGACAGGGGTACTGAAGCTTTCTTT. The chain carries TRBV29-1 and TRBJ1-1; 10 positions agree with TRBD1. Trimming at V came to 7 bases and at J to 5 bases, leaving 7 bases not matched to a gene. CDR3 length: 13 amino acids. Germline assignment: CDR1 SQVTM and CDR2 ANQGSEA.

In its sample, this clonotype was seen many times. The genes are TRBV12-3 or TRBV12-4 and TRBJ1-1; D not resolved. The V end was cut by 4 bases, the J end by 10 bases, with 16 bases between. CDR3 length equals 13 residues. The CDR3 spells CASSSSGFRGAFF. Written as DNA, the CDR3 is TGTGCCAGCAGTTCCTCCGGCTTCCGGGGAGCTTTCTTT.

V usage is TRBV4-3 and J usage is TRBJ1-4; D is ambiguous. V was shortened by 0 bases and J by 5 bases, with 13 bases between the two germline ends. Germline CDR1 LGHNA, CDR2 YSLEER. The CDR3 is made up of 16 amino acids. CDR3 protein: CASSQDKGGRNEKLFF. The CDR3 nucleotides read TGCGCCAGCAGCCAAGATAAGGGAGGCCGGAATGAAAAACTGTTTTTT.

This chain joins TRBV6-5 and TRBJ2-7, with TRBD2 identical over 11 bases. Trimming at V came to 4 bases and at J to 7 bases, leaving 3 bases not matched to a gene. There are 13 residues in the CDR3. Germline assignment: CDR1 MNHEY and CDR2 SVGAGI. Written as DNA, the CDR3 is TGTGCCAGCAGTTCCCCTAGCGGGAGGGAGCAGTACTTC. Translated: CASSSPSGREQYF.

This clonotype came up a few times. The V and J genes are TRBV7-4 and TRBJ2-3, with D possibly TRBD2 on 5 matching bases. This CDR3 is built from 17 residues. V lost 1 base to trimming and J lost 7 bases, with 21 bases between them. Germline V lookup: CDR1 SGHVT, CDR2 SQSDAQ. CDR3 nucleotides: TGTGCCAGCAGCTTAGGCTCAGGTGCTCCAGGACTTAATACGCAGTATTTT. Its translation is CASSLGSGAPGLNTQYF.

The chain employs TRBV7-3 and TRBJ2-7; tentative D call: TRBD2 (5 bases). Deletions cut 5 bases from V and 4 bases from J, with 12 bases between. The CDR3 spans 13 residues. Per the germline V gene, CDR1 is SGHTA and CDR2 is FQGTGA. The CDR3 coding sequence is TGTGCCAGCAGCGTCGACCGGGGTTACGAGCAGTACTTC. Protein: CASSVDRGYEQYF.

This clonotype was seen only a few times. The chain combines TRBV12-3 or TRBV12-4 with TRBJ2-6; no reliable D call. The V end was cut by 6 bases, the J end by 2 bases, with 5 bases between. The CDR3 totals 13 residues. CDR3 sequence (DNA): TGTGCCAGCAGCAAAACTGGGGCCAACGTCCTGACTTTC. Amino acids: CASSKTGANVLTF.

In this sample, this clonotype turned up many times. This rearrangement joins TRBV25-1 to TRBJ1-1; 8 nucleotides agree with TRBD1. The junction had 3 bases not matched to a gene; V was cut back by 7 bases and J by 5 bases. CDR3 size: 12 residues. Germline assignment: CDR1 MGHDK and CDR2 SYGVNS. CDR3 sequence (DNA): TGTGCCAGCAAAACAGGGGGTACTGAAGCTTTCTTT. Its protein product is CASKTGGTEAFF.

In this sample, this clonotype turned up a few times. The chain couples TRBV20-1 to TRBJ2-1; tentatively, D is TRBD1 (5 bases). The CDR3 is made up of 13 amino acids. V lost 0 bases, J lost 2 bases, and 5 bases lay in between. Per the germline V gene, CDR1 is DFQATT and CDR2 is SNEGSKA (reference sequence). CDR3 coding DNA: TGCAGTGCTAGAGACAGGGCCTACAATGAGCAGTTCTTC. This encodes CSARDRAYNEQFF.

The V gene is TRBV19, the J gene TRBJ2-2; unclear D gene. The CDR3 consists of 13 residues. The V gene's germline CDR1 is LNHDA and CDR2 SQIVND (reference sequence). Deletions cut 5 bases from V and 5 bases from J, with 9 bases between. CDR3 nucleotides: TGTGCCAGTAGTGCCGGGTGGACCGGGGAGCTGTTTTTT. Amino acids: CASSAGWTGELFF.

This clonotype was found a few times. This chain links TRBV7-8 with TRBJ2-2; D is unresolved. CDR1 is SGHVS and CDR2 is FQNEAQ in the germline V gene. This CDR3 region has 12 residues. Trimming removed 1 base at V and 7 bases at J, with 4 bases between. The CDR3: CASSLVRGELFF. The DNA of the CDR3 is TGTGCCAGCAGCTTAGTCCGCGGGGAGCTGTTTTTT.

CDR3 sequence: CASSLYPGYTF. As DNA, the CDR3 is TGTGCCAGCAGTTTGTATCCTGGCTACACCTTC. J is TRBJ1-2 and V is TRBV12-3 or TRBV12-4; D ambiguous. The V and J ends lost 3 bases and 7 bases respectively, with 6 bases between them. This CDR3 region has 11 residues.